The rows below give T cell receptor beta chains drawn from one sample of a study of CD8 T cells in Susac syndrome. TCRdb re-derived calls from the immunoSEQ multiplex PCR reads in MiXCR, one entry per CDR3 protein. There are a few thousand distinct CDR3 sequences in the sample; roughly 69% occur only once, and roughly 19% lies in the top ten. The sample consisted of CD8+ TEMRA cells from PBMCs. Receptors were obtained from a human donor with Susac syndrome. CDR3s include the opening cysteine and the closing phenylalanine or tryptophan. Each record gives: V gene, clone size, D gene, J gene, CDR3 DNA, CDR3 protein. A D gene is named only where the DNA matches it firmly. Not all rows give a size; the values are once, few, many and, for expanded clones, a class.

>TRBV6-1|.|TRBD1|TRBJ2-2
TGTGCCAGCAGTGGGACAGGGGACACCGGGGAGCTGTTTTTT
CASSGTGDTGELFF
>TRBV20-1|.|TRBD2|TRBJ2-1
TGCAGTGCTCTGGGGACTAGCGGGGGGGAGAATGAGCAGTTCTTC
CSALGTSGGENEQFF
>TRBV12-3/TRBV12-4|.|.|TRBJ2-2
TGTGCCAGCATGGGGTACACCGGGGAGCTGTTTTTT
CASMGYTGELFF
>TRBV7-9|large|TRBD2|TRBJ2-2
TGTGCCTCGGGAGGAGGGAACACCGGGGAGCTGTTTTTT
CASGGGNTGELFF
>TRBV2|.|.|TRBJ2-7
TGTGCCAGCAGTGAAACAGAATATTACGAGCAGTACTTC
CASSETEYYEQYF
>TRBV28|.|.|TRBJ2-6
TGTGCCAGCAGTTTATTTGGGGACCTCTCTGGGGCCAACGTCCTGACTTTC
CASSLFGDLSGANVLTF
>TRBV28|once|.|TRBJ2-7
TGTGCCCGCAGTTTAGACCTGGGGCCTACGAGGGAGCAGTACTTC
CARSLDLGPTREQYF
>TRBV27|.|.|TRBJ2-2
TGTGCCAGCAGCCCCCCGGATAAAGACACCGGGGAGCTGTTTTTT
CASSPPDKDTGELFF
>TRBV4-1|once|.|TRBJ1-2
TGCGCCCGCAGCCAAGACCCCGATGGCTACACCTTC
CARSQDPDGYTF
>TRBV20-1|few|.|TRBJ2-7
TGCAGTGCTAGAGGGCCCCCGGGATCGTCGTCCTACGAGCAGTACTTC
CSARGPPGSSSYEQYF
>TRBV6-2/TRBV6-3|.|TRBD2|TRBJ2-3
TGTGCCAGCAGTTCCGGGACTAGCGGGGGGGCAGATACGCAGTATTTT
CASSSGTSGGADTQYF
>TRBV15|few|TRBD2|TRBJ2-2
TGTGCCACCAGCAGAGAGTCAGCGGGGGGGCCGGACACCGGGGAGCTGTTTTTT
CATSRESAGGPDTGELFF
>TRBV3-1|once|.|TRBJ1-2
TGTGCCAGCAGCCAAGTACCCAGCCTCCTCCTCGGCTACACCTTC
CASSQVPSLLLGYTF
>TRBV5-8|.|.|TRBJ1-5
TGTGCCAGCAGCTTTTGGGCCTCTTGGGGCAATCAGCCCCAGCATTTT
CASSFWASWGNQPQHF
>TRBV3-1|.|.|TRBJ2-1
TGTGCCAGCAGCCAAGATACCGGACAATTCTACAATGAGCAGTTCTTC
CASSQDTGQFYNEQFF
>TRBV19|.|TRBD2|TRBJ2-5
TGTGCCAGTAGATGGACTAGAGGAGAGACCCAGTACTTC
CASRWTRGETQYF
>TRBV27|.|.|TRBJ1-5
TGTGCCAGCAGTCCCCACGCGCGGGGCCAGCCCCAGCATTTT
CASSPHARGQPQHF